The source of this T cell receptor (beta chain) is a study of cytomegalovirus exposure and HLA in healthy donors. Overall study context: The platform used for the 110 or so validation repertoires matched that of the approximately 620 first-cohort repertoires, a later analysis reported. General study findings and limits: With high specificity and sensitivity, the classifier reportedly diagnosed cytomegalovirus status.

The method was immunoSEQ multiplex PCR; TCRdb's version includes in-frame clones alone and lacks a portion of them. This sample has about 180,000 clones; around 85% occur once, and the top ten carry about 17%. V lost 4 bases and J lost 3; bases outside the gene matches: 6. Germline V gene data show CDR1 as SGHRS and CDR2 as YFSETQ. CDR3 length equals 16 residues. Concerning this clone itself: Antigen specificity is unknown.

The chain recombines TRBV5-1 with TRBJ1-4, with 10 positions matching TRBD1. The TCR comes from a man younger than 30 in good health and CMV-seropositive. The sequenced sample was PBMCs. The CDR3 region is CASSLGQGRANEKLFF. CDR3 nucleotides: TGCGCCAGCAGCCTGGGACAGGGGCGGGCTAATGAAAAACTGTTTTTT.